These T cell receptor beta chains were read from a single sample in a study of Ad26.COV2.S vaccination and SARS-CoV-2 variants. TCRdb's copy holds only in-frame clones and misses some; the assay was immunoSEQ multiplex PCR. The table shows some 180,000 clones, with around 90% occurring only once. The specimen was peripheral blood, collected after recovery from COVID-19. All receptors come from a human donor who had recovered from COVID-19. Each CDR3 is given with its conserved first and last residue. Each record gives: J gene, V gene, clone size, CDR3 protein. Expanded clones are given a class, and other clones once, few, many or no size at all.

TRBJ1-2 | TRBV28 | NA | CASRPTGSGNYGYTF
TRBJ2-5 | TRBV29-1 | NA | CSVGRGSSGETQYF
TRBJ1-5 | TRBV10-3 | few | CAITEYSNQPQHF
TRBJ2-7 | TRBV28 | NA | CASSPPGRGTYEQYF
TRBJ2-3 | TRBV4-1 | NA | CASSQGVNADTQYF
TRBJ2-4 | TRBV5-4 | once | CASSLEAGGKNIQYF
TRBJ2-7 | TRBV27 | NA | CASTPTPLNKRREQYF
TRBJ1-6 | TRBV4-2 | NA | CASRGEQYNSPLHF
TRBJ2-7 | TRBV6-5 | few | CASSTGTGYSEQYF
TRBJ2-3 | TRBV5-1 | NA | CASSLVASGSTDTQYF
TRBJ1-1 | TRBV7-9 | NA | CASSLGIPAFF
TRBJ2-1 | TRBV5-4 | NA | CASSLGQSLRKDEQFF
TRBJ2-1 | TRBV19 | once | CASSIVVRENEQFF
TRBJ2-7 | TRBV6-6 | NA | CASSPPLSLSYEQYF
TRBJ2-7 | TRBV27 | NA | CASSLQGGDYEQYF
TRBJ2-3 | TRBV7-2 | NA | CASSNPLGASRDTQYF
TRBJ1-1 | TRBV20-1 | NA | CSASIGRGMNTEAFF
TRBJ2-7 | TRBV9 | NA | CASSVSESYEQYF
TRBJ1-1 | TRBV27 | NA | CASSLGAGTEAFF
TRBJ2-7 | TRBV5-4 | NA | CASSEAGESYEQYF
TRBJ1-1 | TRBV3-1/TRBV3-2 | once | CASSPRSMNTEAFF
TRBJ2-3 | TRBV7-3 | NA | CASSLGYYTDTQYF
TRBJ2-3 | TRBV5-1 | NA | CASSSMGQTETQYF
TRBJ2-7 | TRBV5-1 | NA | CASSFGDEQYF
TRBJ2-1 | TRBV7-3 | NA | CASSPRLAGGQDEQFF
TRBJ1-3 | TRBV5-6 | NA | CASSWAFSSGNTIYF
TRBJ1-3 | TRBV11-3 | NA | CASSRYSGLLLGNTIYF
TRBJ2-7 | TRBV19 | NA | CASRGRDRAEQYF
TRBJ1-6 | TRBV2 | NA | CAGGGQEDSPLHF
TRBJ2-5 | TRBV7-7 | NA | CASSLVQGAMGETQYF
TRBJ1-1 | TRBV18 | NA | CASSPSDTHEAFF
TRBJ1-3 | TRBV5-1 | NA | CASSLAGRSSGNTIYF
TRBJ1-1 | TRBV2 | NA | CASPGLLNTEAFF
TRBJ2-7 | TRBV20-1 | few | CSASGPGLAGAGGYEQYF
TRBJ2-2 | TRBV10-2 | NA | CASSANRGRSGELFF
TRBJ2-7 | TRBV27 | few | CASSPTVEGEQYF
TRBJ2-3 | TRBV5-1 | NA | CASSFLAVSTDTQYF
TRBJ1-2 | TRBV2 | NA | CASSEPGYYGYTF
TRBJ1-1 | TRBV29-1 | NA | CSVAQGVTEAFF
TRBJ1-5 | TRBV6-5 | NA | CASRTGSGQPQHF
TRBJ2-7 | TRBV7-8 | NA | CASSLWTDFSYEQYF